Below, 28 T cell receptor beta chains from the same sample are listed, as sequenced in a study of blood T cell repertoires in COVID-19. Assay: immunoSEQ multiplex PCR; the TCRdb copy retains only in-frame clones and omits some. Of about 230,000 clones listed, roughly 83% were seen once; the top ten hold approximately 2.5%. The material sequenced was peripheral blood. The receptors here all came from a woman in her seventies with active or convalescent COVID-19.

This clone was recorded a few times. CDR3 loop: CASSYRDRGGGYTF. Written as DNA, the CDR3 is TGTGCCAGCAGCTACCGGGACCGCGGGGGGGGCTACACCTTC. The chain links TRBV27 to TRBJ1-2; TRBD1 might be the D (5 bases). The CDR3 is 14 amino acids. Trimming stripped 6 bases from V and 8 bases from J, with 19 bases between. Germline CDR1 MNHEY, CDR2 SMNVEV (reference sequence).

Only a few counts were recorded for this clone. The chain employs TRBV23-1 and TRBJ2-1, with 8 bases that match TRBD1. TRBV23-1 carries the ORF label, with uncertain function. V was clipped by 4 bases and J by 7 bases; unmatched bases: 9. CDR3 length equals 15 residues. CDR3 residues: CASSRATGGKNEQFF. The CDR3 DNA sequence: TGCGCCAGCAGTCGAGCTACAGGGGGTAAGAATGAGCAGTTCTTC.

This clone has a handful of counts. J is TRBJ1-4 and V is TRBV29-1; D perhaps matches TRBD1 (6 bases). Germline values: CDR1 SQVTM, CDR2 ANQGSEA. V lost 5 bases and J 7 bases, leaving 11 bases between the germline ends. The CDR3 sequence is 12 residues long. DNA for the CDR3: TGCAGCGTTACAGGGTCCGGTGAAAAACTGTTTTTT. Protein product: CSVTGSGEKLFF.

The V call is TRBV30, the J call TRBJ2-3; no definite D call. V was cut by 2 bases and J by 1 base, with 7 bases left in between. CDR3 length: 13 residues. Germline V lookup: CDR1 GTSNPN, CDR2 SVGIG (reference sequence). The DNA of the CDR3 is TGTGCCTGGAGTTTGGGCGGCACAGATACGCAGTATTTT. It translates to CAWSLGGTDTQYF.

This rearrangement joins TRBV12-1 to TRBJ2-3; TRBD2 is the table's D call and was not checked against the DNA. TRBV12-1 is reported as a pseudogene. The CDR3 runs 17 residues. CDR3 sequence (DNA): TGTGCCAGCAGCTTTGAGGGGGGCGGGGGGCCCATACCCACGCAGTATTTT. This encodes CASSFEGGGGPIPTQYF.

The rearrangement links TRBV4-3 to TRBJ1-2; a weak D match, TRBD1 (5 bases). CDR1 is LGHNA and CDR2 is YSLEER in the germline V gene. The V end was cut by 4 bases, the J end by 7 bases, with 25 bases between. The CDR3 length is 17 residues. This CDR3 is CASSPGPGTHLGGGYTF. The CDR3 region has the DNA TGCGCCAGCAGCCCGGGCCCCGGGACCCACCTCGGGGGTGGCTACACCTTC.

The genes are TRBV7-8 and TRBJ2-1, with TRBD1 matching over 10 bases. The junction had 2 bases not matched to a gene; V was cut back by 1 base and J by 2 bases. Germline CDR1 and CDR2: SGHVS and FQNEAQ. The CDR3 extends over 16 amino acids. CDR3 sequence: CASSLGGQGAYNEQFF. The CDR3 bases are TGTGCCAGCAGCTTAGGAGGACAGGGGGCCTACAATGAGCAGTTCTTC.

V gene TRBV19 combines with J gene TRBJ1-6; D is uncertain. Trimming stripped 5 bases from V and 0 bases from J, with 14 bases between. This CDR3 spans 17 amino acids. Germline CDR1 is LNHDA and CDR2 is SQIVND (reference sequence). The CDR3 bases are TGTGCCAGTAGTCCCCGAACGGTAAGCTCCTATAATTCACCCCTCCACTTT. This gives the protein CASSPRTVSSYNSPLHF.

This chain links TRBV2 with TRBJ1-5; no reliable D call. The germline V and J ends were trimmed by 3 bases and 0 bases, with 9 bases remaining between them. The CDR3 length is 15 residues. CDR1 is SNHLY, CDR2 FYNNEI, per germline. CDR3 DNA sequence: TGTGCCAGCAGTGAGAATCAGAATAGCAATCAGCCCCAGCATTTT. It translates to CASSENQNSNQPQHF.

This clone was observed a single time. The chain couples TRBV18 to TRBJ1-1, with TRBD1 as a possible D gene (5 bases). The CDR3 has 18 residues. Deletions cut 3 bases from V and 4 bases from J, with 24 bases between. CDR1 KGHSH and CDR2 LQKENI come from the germline V gene. CDR3 DNA sequence: TGTGCCAGCTCACCGTTCGAACAGGTTTCTCAGTTCTCCACTGAAGCTTTCTTT. Residues: CASSPFEQVSQFSTEAFF. The entire variable domain, with the rest obtained from reference TRBV18 and TRBJ1-1, is as follows: NAGVMQNPRHLVRRRGQEARLRCSPMKGHSHVYWYRQLPEEGLKFMVYLQKENIIDESGMPKERFSAEFPKEGPSILRIQQVVRGDSAAYFCASSPFEQVSQFSTEAFFGQGTRLTVV.

The chain joins TRBV7-3 to TRBJ2-2; D gene uncertain. The ends were cut back, 0 bases at V and 6 bases at J, with 5 bases in the middle. This CDR3 comprises 13 residues. In germline, CDR1 is SGHTA, CDR2 FQGTGA. The CDR3 coding sequence is TGTGCCAGCAGCTTAACGTTAGCCGGGGAGCTGTTTTTT. Its translation is CASSLTLAGELFF.

V and J are TRBV15 and TRBJ1-5; TRBD1 matches 8 bases. V shed 0 bases and J 6 bases; nucleotides not matched to a gene: 4. CDR1 and CDR2 from the germline V gene are LNHNV and YYDKDF (reference sequence). The CDR3 has 15 residues. The CDR3 nucleotides are TGTGCCACCAGCAGAGATGGACAGGGCGGTCAGCCCCAGCATTTT. Protein: CATSRDGQGGQPQHF.

This clone was seen only a few times. The chain recombines TRBV19 with TRBJ1-5; 8 positions agree with TRBD1. This CDR3 is built from 14 residues. Germline CDR1 LNHDA, CDR2 SQIVND (reference sequence). The trim removed 7 bases at V and 6 bases at J, leaving 8 bases unmatched. CDR3 in amino acids: CASTGAGGVQPQHF. The DNA for the CDR3 is TGTGCCAGTACAGGGGCAGGGGGCGTTCAGCCCCAGCATTTT.

The rearrangement links TRBV5-1 to TRBJ1-2; TRBD1 matches 7 bases. This CDR3 spans 13 amino acids. V dropped 3 bases and J dropped 4; count of bases not matched to a gene: 3. Germline V gene sequence: CDR1 SGHRS, CDR2 YFSETQ. The CDR3 loop reads CASSWDSTYGYTF. The CDR3 nucleotides read TGCGCCAGCAGCTGGGACAGTACCTATGGCTACACCTTC.

The V and J genes are TRBV7-8 and TRBJ2-7; maybe TRBD1 (6 bases). Germline V CDR1 and CDR2: SGHVS, FQNEAQ. The CDR3 is made up of 14 amino acids. Trimming removed 0 bases at V and 4 bases at J, with 10 bases between. Here the CDR3 DNA reads TGTGCCAGCAGCTTAGCGGGGACACCTTACGAGCAGTACTTC. Residues: CASSLAGTPYEQYF.

This clone appeared once. V gene TRBV9 combines with J gene TRBJ2-4, with a weak D call TRBD1 (6 bases). This CDR3 contains 15 residues. The germline V gene has CDR1 SGDLS and CDR2 YYNGEE. Trimming stripped 3 bases from V and 8 bases from J, with 18 bases between. The CDR3, as DNA: TGTGCCAGCAGCGCGTCGGGACAACTGAGAGACATTCAGTACTTC. Translation: CASSASGQLRDIQYF.

The chain joins TRBV7-2 to TRBJ2-7; the match to TRBD2 covers 7 bases. The CDR3 runs to 15 residues. Germline CDR1 SGHTA, CDR2 FQGNSA. V was clipped by 1 base and J by 0 bases; unmatched bases: 3. DNA of the CDR3: TGTGCCAGCAGCTTAGGTCTAGCGGCCTCCTACGAGCAGTACTTC. Translated, it gives CASSLGLAASYEQYF.

The V gene is TRBV29-1, the J gene TRBJ2-6; maybe TRBD2 (6 bases). Germline V gene lookup returns CDR1 SQVTM and CDR2 ANQGSEA. This CDR3 spans 15 amino acids. Trimming took 4 bases from V and 1 from J, leaving 11 bases between them. CDR3 bases: TGCAGCGTTGGGGATGGGACTTCTGGGGCCAACGTCCTGACTTTC. Translated: CSVGDGTSGANVLTF. Complete variable domain (other parts from reference TRBV29-1 and TRBJ2-6): SAVISQKPSRDICQRGTSLTIQCQVDSQVTMMFWYRQQPGQSLTLIATANQGSEATYESGFVIDKFPISRPNLTFSTLTVSNMSPEDSSIYLCSVGDGTSGANVLTFGAGSRLTVL.

The V gene is TRBV3-1 (or the pseudogene TRBV3-2), the J gene TRBJ2-3; D is unclear. CDR3 length: 15 residues. Per the germline V gene, CDR1 is LGHDT and CDR2 is YNNKEL (reference sequence). Trimming took 2 bases from V and 0 from J, leaving 9 bases between them. CDR3 nucleotides: TGTGCCAGCAGCCAAATAGCATCGAGCACAGATACGCAGTATTTT. The encoded protein is CASSQIASSTDTQYF.

This rearrangement joins TRBV7-2 to TRBJ1-2; TRBD1 aligns across 7 bases. Germline CDR1 reads SGHTA; CDR2 reads FQGNSA. The trim removed 5 bases at V and 3 bases at J, leaving 6 bases unmatched. This CDR3 spans 14 amino acids. CDR3 sequence reads: CASSPEDRYYGYTF. The CDR3, as DNA: TGTGCCAGCAGCCCGGAGGACAGGTACTATGGCTACACCTTC.

The CDR3 spells CASSDLVTGNTIYF. CDR3 coding DNA: TGCGCCAGCAGTGATCTCGTAACTGGAAACACCATATATTTT. The genes are TRBV10-2 and TRBJ1-3; D not resolved. CDR3 length equals 14 residues. In germline, CDR1 is WSHSY, CDR2 SAAADI. Trimming left V 3 bases short and J 2 bases short, with 8 bases between.

The chain couples TRBV6-1 to TRBJ2-1; TRBD2 matches 8 bases. Per the germline V gene, CDR1 is MNHNS and CDR2 is SASEGT. This CDR3 has 16 amino acids. Unmatched junction bases numbered 11, after V lost 4 bases and J lost 6 bases. In DNA form, the CDR3 reads TGTGCCAGCAGTGCGCCCCACGGGGGGGGAGTCAATGAGCAGTTCTTC. Its translation: CASSAPHGGGVNEQFF.

This chain uses TRBV28 with TRBJ1-2, with D possibly TRBD1 on 5 matching bases. The CDR3 contains 14 residues. V was pared by 7 bases and J by 5 bases, with 17 bases between. Germline lookup yields CDR1 MDHEN and CDR2 SYDVKM. The CDR3 here is CASTDSPRKYGYTF. As DNA, the CDR3 is TGTGCCAGCACCGACAGCCCGAGGAAATATGGCTACACCTTC.

Here the CDR3 reads CASSWGGRQETQYF. The CDR3 DNA sequence: TGTGCCAGCAGTTGGGGCGGACGCCAGGAGACCCAGTACTTC. The chain employs TRBV28 and TRBJ2-5, with D maybe TRBD1 (5 bases). Trimming removed 4 bases at V and 5 bases at J, with 14 bases between. The CDR3 contains 14 residues. CDR1 and CDR2 from the germline V gene are MDHEN and SYDVKM.

The CDR3 loop reads CASSQSLQVLQYF. As DNA, the CDR3 is TGTGCCAGCAGCCAATCTCTACAGGTTCTTCAGTACTTC. The V gene is TRBV3-1 (or the pseudogene TRBV3-2), the J gene TRBJ2-7; D is perhaps TRBD1 (5 bases). The ends were cut back, 2 bases at V and 10 bases at J, with 15 bases in the middle. This CDR3 contains 13 residues. The germline CDR1 and CDR2 sequences are LGHDT and YNNKEL (reference sequence).

This clone occurred a few times. This chain links TRBV9 with TRBJ2-2, with TRBD1 as a possible D gene (6 bases). Trimming shortened V by 4 bases and J by 6 bases, and 10 bases separated the two germline ends. The CDR3 has 13 amino acids. Per germline, CDR1 SGDLS and CDR2 YYNGEE. The CDR3 is CASSQGRPGELFF. CDR3 DNA sequence: TGTGCCAGCAGCCAGGGGAGACCCGGGGAGCTGTTTTTT.

The chain couples TRBV3-1 (or the pseudogene TRBV3-2) to TRBJ1-6, with D possibly being TRBD1 (6 bases). The CDR3 totals 14 residues. Germline V gene lookup returns CDR1 LGHDT and CDR2 YNNKEL (reference sequence). V lost 4 bases and J lost 5, with 9 bases in between. Written as DNA, the CDR3 is TGTGCCAGCAGCCGGGACAAAAATAATTCACCCCTCCACTTT. Translating gives CASSRDKNNSPLHF.

This clone was counted a single time. V gene TRBV30 combines with J gene TRBJ1-4; TRBD1 matches 8 bases. The CDR3 runs to 14 residues. Germline V gene lookup returns CDR1 GTSNPN and CDR2 SVGIG (reference sequence). V lost 2 bases to trimming and J lost 5 bases; unmatched junction nucleotides: 4. CDR3 loop: CAWSLQGGNEKLFF. The CDR3 region has the DNA TGTGCCTGGAGTTTACAGGGGGGGAATGAAAAACTGTTTTTT.